This T cell receptor (beta chain) was obtained from a study of blood T cell repertoires in COVID-19. This CDR3 region has 13 residues. From germline, CDR1 is SGHDT and CDR2 YYEEEE. The V and J ends lost 4 bases and 3 bases respectively, with 11 bases between them. Here immunoSEQ multiplex PCR was the method, and the copy in TCRdb shows in-frame clones only, minus some. This table holds roughly 150,000 clones, about 81% found once. Sample: peripheral blood. J is TRBJ2-7 and V is TRBV5-6, with D perhaps TRBD1 (6 bases). The TCR was taken from a human donor in a cohort sampled during active COVID-19. The CDR3 DNA sequence: TGTGCCAGCAGCAAAGGGACACACTACGAGCAGTACTTC. Encoded protein: CASSKGTHYEQYF. Using reference TRBV5-6 and TRBJ2-7 for the parts outside the CDR3, the full variable domain is DAGVTQSPTHLIKTRGQQVTLRCSPKSGHDTVSWYQQALGQGPQFIFQYYEEEERQRGNFPDRFSGHQFPNYSSELNVNALLLGDSALYLCASSKGTHYEQYFGPGTRLTVT.